This paragraph covers one T cell receptor beta chain sequence. The ends were cut back, 3 bases at V and 4 bases at J, with 16 bases in the middle. The CDR3 runs to 16 residues. Germline assignment: CDR1 SGHTA and CDR2 FQGNSA. Method: immunoSEQ multiplex PCR; TCRdb's copy keeps in-frame clones and lacks some. The table lists 130,000 or so clones, more than 85% of them singletons. This sample is part of a study of T cell responses to AZD1222 COVID-19 vaccine. This sequence originates from an adult who received the AZD1222 COVID-19 vaccine. The rearrangement joins TRBV7-2 to TRBJ1-3; the D gene is possibly TRBD1 (6 bases). The input for sequencing was peripheral blood, taken 28 days after the second AZD1222 dose. CDR3 nucleotide sequence: TGTGCCAGCAGCTTCTTGTCAGGGGAGCCCGGAAACACCATATATTTT. It codes for CASSFLSGEPGNTIYF. Full variable domain (missing parts from reference TRBV7-2 and TRBJ1-3): GAGVSQSPSNKVTEKGKDVELRCDPISGHTALYWYRQSLGQGLEFLIYFQGNSAPDKSGLPSDRFSAERTGGSVSTLTIQRTQQEDSAVYLCASSFLSGEPGNTIYFGEGSWLTVV.